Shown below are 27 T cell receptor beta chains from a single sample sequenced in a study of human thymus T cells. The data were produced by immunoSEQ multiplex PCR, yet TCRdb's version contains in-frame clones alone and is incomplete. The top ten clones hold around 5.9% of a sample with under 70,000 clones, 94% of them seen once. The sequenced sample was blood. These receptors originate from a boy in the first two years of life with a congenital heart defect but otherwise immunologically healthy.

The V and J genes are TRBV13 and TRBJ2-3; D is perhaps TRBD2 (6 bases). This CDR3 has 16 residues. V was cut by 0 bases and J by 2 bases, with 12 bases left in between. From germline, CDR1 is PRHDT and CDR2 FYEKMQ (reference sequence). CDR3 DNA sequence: TGTGCCAGCAGCTTAGGCCGGGGCGGGGACACAGATACGCAGTATTTT. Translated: CASSLGRGGDTDTQYF.

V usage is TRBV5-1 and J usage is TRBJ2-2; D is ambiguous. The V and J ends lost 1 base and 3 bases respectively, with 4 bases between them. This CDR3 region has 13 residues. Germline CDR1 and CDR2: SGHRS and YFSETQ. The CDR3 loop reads CASSLHDTGELFF. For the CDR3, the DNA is TGCGCCAGCAGCTTGCACGACACCGGGGAGCTGTTTTTT.

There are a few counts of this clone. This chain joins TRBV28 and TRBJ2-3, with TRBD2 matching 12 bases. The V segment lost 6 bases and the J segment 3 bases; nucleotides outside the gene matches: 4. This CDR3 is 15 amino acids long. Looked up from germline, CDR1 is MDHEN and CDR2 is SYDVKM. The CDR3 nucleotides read TGTGCCAGCAGAAGACTAGCGGGAGCGACAGATACGCAGTATTTT. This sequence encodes CASRRLAGATDTQYF.

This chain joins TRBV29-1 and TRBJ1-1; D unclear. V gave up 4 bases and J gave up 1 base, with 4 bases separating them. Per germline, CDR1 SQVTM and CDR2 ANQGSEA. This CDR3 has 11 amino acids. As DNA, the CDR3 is TGCAGCGTTGCTTGGAACACTGAAGCTTTCTTT. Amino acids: CSVAWNTEAFF.

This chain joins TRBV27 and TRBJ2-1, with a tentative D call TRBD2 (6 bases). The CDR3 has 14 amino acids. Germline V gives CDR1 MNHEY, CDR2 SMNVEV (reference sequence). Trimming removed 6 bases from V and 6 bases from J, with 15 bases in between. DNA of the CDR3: TGTGCCAGCAGGGCCGGGAGTGTCATCAATGAGCAGTTCTTC. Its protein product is CASRAGSVINEQFF.

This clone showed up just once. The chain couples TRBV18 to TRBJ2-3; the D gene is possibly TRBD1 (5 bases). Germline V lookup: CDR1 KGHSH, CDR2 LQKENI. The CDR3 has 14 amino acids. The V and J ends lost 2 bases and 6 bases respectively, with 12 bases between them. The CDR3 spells CASSPVWGSDTQYF. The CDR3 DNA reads TGTGCCAGCTCACCAGTGTGGGGCTCTGATACGCAGTATTTT.

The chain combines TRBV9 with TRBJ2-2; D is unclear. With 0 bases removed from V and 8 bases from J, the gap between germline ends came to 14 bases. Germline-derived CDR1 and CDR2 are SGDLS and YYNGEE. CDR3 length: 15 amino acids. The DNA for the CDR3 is TGTGCCAGCAGCGTAGAGCCCCTTCAGTCAGGGGAGCTGTTTTTT. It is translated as CASSVEPLQSGELFF.

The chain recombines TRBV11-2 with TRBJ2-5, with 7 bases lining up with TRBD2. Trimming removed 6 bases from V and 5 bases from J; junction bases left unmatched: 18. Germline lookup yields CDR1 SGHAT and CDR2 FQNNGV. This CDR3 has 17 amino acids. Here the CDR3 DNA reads TGTGCCAGCAGTCGTAGGGTGGGTGCGGGAGTAGAGGAGACCCAGTACTTC. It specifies CASSRRVGAGVEETQYF.

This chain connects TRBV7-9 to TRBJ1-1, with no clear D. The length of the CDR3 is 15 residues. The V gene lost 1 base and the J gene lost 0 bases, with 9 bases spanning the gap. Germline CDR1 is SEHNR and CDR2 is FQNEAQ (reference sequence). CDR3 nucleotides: TGTGCCAGCAGCTTAGTGGGCCGGATGAACACTGAAGCTTTCTTT. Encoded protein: CASSLVGRMNTEAFF.

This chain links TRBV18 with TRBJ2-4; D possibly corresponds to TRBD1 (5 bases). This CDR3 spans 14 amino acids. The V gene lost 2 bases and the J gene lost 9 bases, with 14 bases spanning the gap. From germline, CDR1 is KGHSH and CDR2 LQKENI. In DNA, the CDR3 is TGTGCCAGCTCACCAGATCAGGGTCTTGGCATTCAGTACTTC. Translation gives CASSPDQGLGIQYF.

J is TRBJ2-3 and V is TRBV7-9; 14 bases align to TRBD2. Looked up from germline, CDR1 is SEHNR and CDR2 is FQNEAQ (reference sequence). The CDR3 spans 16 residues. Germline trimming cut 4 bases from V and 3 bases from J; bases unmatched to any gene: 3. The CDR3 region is CASSSRTSGGTDTQYF. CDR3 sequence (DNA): TGTGCCAGCAGCTCCAGGACTAGCGGGGGGACAGATACGCAGTATTTT.

The CDR3 DNA sequence: TGCGCCAGCAGCTATGAAAGCGGGGGCTACGAGCAGTACTTC. Translation gives CASSYESGGYEQYF. The chain employs TRBV5-1 and TRBJ2-7, with 8 bases matching TRBD2. The germline V gene has CDR1 SGHRS and CDR2 YFSETQ. The junction had 5 bases not matched to a gene; V was cut back by 3 bases and J by 3 bases. This CDR3 comprises 14 residues. The full variable domain, in which reference TRBV5-1 and TRBJ2-7 provide the parts outside the CDR3, is KAGVTQTPRYLIKTRGQQVTLSCSPISGHRSVSWYQQTPGQGLQFLFEYFSETQRNKGNFPGRFSGRQFSNSRSEMNVSTLELGDSALYLCASSYESGGYEQYFGPGTRLTVT.

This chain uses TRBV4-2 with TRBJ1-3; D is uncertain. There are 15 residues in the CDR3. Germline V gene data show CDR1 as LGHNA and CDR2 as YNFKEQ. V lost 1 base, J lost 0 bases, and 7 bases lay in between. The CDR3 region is CASSQVLGSGNTIYF. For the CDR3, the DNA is TGTGCCAGCAGCCAAGTGCTGGGCTCTGGAAACACCATATATTTT.

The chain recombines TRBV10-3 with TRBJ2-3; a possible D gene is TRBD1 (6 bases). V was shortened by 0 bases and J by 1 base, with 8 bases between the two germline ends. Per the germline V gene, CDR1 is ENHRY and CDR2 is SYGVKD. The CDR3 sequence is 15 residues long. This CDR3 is CAISESGARTDTQYF. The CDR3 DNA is TGTGCCATCAGTGAGTCGGGGGCACGCACAGATACGCAGTATTTT.

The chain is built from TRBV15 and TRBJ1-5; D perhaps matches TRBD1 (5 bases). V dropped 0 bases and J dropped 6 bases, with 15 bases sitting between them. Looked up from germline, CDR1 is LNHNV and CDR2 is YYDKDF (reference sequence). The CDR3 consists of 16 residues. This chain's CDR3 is CATSRDLGAGRQPQHF. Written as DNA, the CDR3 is TGTGCCACCAGCAGAGATCTAGGGGCAGGGCGTCAGCCCCAGCATTTT.

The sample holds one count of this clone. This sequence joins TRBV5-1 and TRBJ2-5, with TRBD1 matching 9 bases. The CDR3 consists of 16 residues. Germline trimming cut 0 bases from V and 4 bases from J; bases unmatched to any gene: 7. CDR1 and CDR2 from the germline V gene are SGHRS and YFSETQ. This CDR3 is CASSLETGGRGETQYF. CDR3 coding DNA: TGCGCCAGCAGCTTGGAAACAGGGGGCAGGGGAGAGACCCAGTACTTC.

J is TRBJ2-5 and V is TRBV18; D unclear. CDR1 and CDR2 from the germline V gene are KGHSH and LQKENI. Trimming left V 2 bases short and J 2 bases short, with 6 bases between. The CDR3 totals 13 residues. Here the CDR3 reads CASSPLNQETQYF. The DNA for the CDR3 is TGTGCCAGCTCACCATTGAATCAAGAGACCCAGTACTTC. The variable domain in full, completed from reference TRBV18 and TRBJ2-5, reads NAGVMQNPRHLVRRRGQEARLRCSPMKGHSHVYWYRQLPEEGLKFMVYLQKENIIDESGMPKERFSAEFPKEGPSILRIQQVVRGDSAAYFCASSPLNQETQYFGPGTRLLVL.

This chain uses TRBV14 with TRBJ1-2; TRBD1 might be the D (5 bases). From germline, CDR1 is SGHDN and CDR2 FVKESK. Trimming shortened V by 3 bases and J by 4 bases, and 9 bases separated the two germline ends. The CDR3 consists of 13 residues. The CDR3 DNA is TGTGCCAGCAGCCAGGGACTGACCTATGGCTACACCTTC. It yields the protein CASSQGLTYGYTF. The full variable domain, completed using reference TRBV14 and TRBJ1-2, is EAGVTQFPSHSVIEKGQTVTLRCDPISGHDNLYWYRRVMGKEIKFLLHFVKESKQDESGMPNNRFLAERTGGTYSTLKVQPAELEDSGVYFCASSQGLTYGYTFGSGTRLTVV.

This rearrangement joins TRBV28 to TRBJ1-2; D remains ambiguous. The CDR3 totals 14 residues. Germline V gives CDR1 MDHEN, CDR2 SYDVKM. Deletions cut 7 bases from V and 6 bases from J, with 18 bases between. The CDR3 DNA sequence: TGTGCCAGCACCTTAAGGGTGAGGGTTCATGGCTACACCTTC. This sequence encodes CASTLRVRVHGYTF.

The CDR3, as DNA: TGTGCCAGCAGCCACGGGACAGCCTACCAAGAGACCCAGTACTTC. Protein sequence: CASSHGTAYQETQYF. V gene TRBV4-2 combines with J gene TRBJ2-5; 7 positions agree with TRBD1. This CDR3 is built from 15 residues. The J segment lost 0 bases and the V segment lost 3 bases, leaving 4 bases of the junction unmatched. CDR1 is LGHNA and CDR2 is YNFKEQ in the germline V gene.

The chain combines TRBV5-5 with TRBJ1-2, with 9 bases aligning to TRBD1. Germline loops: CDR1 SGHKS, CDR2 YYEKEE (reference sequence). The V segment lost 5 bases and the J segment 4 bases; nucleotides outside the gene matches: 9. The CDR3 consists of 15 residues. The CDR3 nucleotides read TGTGCCAGCAGTTTAAACAGGGGGCTAGGCTATGGCTACACCTTC. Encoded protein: CASSLNRGLGYGYTF.

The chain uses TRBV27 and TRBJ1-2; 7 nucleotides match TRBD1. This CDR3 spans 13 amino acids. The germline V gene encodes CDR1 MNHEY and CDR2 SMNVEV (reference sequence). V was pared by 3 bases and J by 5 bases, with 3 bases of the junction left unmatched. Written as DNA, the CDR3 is TGTGCCAGCAGTTTGGACAGGCAGTATGGCTACACCTTC. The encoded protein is CASSLDRQYGYTF.

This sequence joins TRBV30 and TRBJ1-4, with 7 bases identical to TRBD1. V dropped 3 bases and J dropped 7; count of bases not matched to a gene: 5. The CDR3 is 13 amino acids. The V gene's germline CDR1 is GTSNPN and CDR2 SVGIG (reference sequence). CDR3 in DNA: TGTGCCTGGAGCACAGGGGTGACTGAAAAACTGTTTTTT. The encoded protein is CAWSTGVTEKLFF.

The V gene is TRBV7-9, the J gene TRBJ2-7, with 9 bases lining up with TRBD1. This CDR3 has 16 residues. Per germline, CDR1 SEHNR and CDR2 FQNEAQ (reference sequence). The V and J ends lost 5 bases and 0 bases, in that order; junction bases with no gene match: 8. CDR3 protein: CASSPDLGQGSYEQYF. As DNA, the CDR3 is TGTGCCAGCAGCCCTGACCTGGGACAGGGCTCCTACGAGCAGTACTTC. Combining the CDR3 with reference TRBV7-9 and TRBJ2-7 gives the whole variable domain DTGVSQNPRHKITKRGQNVTFRCDPISEHNRLYWYRQTLGQGPEFLTYFQNEAQLEKSRLLSDRFSAERPKGSFSTLEIQRTEQGDSAMYLCASSPDLGQGSYEQYFGPGTRLTVT.

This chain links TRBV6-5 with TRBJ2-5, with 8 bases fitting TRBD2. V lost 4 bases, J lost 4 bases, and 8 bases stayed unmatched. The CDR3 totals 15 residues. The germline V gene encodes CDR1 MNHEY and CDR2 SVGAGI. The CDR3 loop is CASSSRGGLIETQYF. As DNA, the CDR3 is TGTGCCAGCAGTTCACGGGGGGGCTTGATAGAGACCCAGTACTTC.

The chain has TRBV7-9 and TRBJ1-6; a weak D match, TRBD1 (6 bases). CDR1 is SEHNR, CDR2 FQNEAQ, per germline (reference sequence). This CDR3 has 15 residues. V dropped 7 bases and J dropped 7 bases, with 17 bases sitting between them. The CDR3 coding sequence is TGTGCCAGCATCCAGACAGGAGGTACAAATTCACCCCTCCACTTT. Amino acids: CASIQTGGTNSPLHF.

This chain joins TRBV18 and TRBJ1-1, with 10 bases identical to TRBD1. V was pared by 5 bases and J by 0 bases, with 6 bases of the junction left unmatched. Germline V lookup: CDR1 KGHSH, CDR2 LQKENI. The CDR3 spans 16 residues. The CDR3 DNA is TGTGCCAGCTCATTCGGGACAGGGGCACTGAACACTGAAGCTTTCTTT. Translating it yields CASSFGTGALNTEAFF.